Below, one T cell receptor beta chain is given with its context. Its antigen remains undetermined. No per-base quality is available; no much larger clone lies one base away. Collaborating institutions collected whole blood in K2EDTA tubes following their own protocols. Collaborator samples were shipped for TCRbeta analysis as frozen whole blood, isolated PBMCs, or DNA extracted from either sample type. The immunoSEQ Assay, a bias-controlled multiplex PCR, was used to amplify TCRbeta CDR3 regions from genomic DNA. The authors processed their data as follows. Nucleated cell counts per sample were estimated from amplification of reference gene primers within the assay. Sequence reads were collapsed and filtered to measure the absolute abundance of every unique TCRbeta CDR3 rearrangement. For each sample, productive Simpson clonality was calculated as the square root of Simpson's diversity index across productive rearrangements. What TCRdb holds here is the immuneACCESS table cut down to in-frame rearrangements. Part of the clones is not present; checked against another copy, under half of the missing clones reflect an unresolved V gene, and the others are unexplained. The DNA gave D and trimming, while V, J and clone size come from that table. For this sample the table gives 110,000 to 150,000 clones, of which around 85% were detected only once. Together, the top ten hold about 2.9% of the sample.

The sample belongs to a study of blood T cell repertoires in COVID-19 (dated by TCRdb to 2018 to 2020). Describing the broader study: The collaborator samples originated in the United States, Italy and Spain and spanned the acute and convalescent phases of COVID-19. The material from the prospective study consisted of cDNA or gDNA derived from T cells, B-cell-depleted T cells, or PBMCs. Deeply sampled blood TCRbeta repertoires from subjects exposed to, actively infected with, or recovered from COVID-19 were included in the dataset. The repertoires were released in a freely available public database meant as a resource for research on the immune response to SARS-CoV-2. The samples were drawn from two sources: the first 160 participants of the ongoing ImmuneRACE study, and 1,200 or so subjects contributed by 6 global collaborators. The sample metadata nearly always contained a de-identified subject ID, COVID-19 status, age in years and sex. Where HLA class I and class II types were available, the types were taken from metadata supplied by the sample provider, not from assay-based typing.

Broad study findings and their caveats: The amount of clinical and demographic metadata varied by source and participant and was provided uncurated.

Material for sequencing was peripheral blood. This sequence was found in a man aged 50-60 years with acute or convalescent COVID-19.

The CDR3 reads as follows: CASSQVTVKETQYF. The nucleotide sequence reads TGCGCCAGCAGCCAGGTGACAGTTAAGGAGACCCAGTACTTC. The sequence joins TRBV4-1 to TRBJ2-5; a tentative D call is TRBD1 (5 bases match). CDR1 MGHRA and CDR2 YSYEKL were looked up in the germline V gene. The CDR3 goes from the cysteine to the phenylalanine over 14 residues. CDR3 DNA only is kept here, 42 bases in frame from base 1. At the junction V is shortened by 3 bases and J by 5 bases, with 13 bases in between.